This T cell receptor beta chain was documented in a study of STAT5B mutations in CD4+ large granular lymphocyte leukemia. The V gene lost 8 bases and the J gene lost 0 bases, with 11 bases spanning the gap. This CDR3 contains 14 residues. Germline values: CDR1 MGHDK, CDR2 SYGVNS. The data were produced by immunoSEQ multiplex PCR, yet TCRdb's version contains in-frame clones alone and is incomplete. Found here are around 43,000 clones, 80% to 90% of them singletons; the top ten hold less than 3%. The rearrangement uses TRBV25-1 and TRBJ2-1; unclear D gene. The origin of this receptor is a human donor in good health. Sequencing was carried out using CD4+ T cells from blood buffy coats. In nucleotides, the CDR3 is TGTGCCAGCTCCCCTCCGGGCTCCTACAATGAGCAGTTCTTC. It yields the protein CASSPPGSYNEQFF.